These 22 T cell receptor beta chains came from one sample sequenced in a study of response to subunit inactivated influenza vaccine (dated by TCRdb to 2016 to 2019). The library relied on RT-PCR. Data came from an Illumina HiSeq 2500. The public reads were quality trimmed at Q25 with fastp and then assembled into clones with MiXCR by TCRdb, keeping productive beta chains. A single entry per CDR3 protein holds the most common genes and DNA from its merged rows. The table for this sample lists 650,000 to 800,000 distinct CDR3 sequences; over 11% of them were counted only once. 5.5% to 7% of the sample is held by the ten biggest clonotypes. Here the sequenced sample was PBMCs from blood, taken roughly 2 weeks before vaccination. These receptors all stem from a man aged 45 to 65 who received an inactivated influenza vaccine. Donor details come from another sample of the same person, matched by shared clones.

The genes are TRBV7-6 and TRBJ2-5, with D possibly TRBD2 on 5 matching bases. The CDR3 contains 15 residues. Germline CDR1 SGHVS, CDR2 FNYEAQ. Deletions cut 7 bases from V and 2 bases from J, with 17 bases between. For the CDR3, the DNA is TGTGCCAGCAAAGGGTGGCTGAGGGATCAAGAGACCCAGTACTTC. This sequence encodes CASKGWLRDQETQYF.

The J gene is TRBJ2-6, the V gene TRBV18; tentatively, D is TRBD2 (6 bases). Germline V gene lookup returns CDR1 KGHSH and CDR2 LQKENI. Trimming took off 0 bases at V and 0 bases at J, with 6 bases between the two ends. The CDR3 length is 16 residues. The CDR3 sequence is CASSPPGGSGANVLTF. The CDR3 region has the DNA TGTGCCAGCTCACCACCGGGAGGCTCTGGGGCCAACGTCCTGACTTTC.

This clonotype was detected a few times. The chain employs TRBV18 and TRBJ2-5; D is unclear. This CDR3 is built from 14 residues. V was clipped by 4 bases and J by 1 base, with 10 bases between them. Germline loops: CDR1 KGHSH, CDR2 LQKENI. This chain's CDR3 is CASSLGKSQETQYF. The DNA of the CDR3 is TGTGCCAGCTCACTGGGAAAATCCCAAGAGACCCAGTACTTC.

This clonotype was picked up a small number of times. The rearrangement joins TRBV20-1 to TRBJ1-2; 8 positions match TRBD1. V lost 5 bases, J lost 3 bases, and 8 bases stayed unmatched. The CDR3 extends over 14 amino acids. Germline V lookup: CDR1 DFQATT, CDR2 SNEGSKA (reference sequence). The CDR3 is CSAARTGRDYGYTF. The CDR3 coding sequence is TGCAGTGCTGCCCGGACAGGGCGCGACTATGGCTACACCTTC.

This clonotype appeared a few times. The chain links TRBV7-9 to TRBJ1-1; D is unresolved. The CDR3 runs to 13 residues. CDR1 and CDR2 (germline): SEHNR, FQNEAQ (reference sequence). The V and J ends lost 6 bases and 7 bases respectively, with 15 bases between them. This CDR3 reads CASSRLGPGEAFF. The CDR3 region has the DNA TGTGCCAGCAGTCGATTAGGTCCAGGTGAAGCTTTCTTT. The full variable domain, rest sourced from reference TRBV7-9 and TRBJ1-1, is DTGVSQNPRHKITKRGQNVTFRCDPISEHNRLYWYRQTLGQGPEFLTYFQNEAQLEKSRLLSDRFSAERPKGSFSTLEIQRTEQGDSAMYLCASSRLGPGEAFFGQGTRLTVV.

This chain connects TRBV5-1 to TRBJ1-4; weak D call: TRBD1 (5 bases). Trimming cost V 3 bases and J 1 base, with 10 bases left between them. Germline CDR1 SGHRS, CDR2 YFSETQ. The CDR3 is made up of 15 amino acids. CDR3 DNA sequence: TGCGCCAGCAGCTGGGGTGGGGGAACTAATGAAAAACTGTTTTTT. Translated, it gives CASSWGGGTNEKLFF. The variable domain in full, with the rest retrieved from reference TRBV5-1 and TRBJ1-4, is KAGVTQTPRYLIKTRGQQVTLSCSPISGHRSVSWYQQTPGQGLQFLFEYFSETQRNKGNFPGRFSGRQFSNSRSEMNVSTLELGDSALYLCASSWGGGTNEKLFFGSGTQLSVL.

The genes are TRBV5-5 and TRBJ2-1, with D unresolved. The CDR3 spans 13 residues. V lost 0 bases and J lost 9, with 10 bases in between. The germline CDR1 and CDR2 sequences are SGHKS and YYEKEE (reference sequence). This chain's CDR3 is CASSLDWIGEQFF. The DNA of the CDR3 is TGTGCCAGCAGCTTGGATTGGATCGGTGAGCAGTTCTTC.

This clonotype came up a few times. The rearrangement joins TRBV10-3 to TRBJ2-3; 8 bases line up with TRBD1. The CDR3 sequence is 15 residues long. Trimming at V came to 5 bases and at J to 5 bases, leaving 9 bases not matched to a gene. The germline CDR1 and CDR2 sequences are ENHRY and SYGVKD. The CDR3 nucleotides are TGTGCCATCAGTCGTCCAGGGGGCGAAGGAGATACGCAGTATTTT. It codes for CAISRPGGEGDTQYF.

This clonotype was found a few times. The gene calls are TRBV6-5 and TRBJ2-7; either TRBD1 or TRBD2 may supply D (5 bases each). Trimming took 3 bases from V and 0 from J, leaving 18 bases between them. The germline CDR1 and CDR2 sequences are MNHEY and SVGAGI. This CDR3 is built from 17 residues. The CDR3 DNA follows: TGTGCCAGCAGTTATGTCGCCTGGGACGTGAACTCCTACGAGCAGTACTTC. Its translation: CASSYVAWDVNSYEQYF.

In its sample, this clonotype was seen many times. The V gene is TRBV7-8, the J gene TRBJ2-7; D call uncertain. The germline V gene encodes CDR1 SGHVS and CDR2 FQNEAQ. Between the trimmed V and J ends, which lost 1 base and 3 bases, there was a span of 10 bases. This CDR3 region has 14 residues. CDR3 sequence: CASSLVVTNYEQYF. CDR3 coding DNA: TGTGCCAGCAGCTTAGTGGTCACCAACTACGAGCAGTACTTC. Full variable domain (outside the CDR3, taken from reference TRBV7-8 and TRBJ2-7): GAGVSQSPRYKVAKRGQDVALRCDPISGHVSLFWYQQALGQGPEFLTYFQNEAQLDKSGLPSDRFFAERPEGSVSTLKIQRTQQEDSAVYLCASSLVVTNYEQYFGPGTRLTVT.

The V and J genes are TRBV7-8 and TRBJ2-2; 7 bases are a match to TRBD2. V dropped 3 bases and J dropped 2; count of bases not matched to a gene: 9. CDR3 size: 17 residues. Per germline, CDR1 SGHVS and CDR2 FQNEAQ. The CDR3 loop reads CASSLNRRGTNTGELFF. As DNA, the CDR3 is TGTGCCAGCAGCTTGAATAGGCGGGGGACTAACACCGGGGAGCTGTTTTTT.

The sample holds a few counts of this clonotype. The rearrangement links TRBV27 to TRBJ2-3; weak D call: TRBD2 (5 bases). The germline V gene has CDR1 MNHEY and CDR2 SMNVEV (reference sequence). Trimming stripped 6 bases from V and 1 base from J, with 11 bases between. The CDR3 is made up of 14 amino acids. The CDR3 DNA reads TGTGCCAGCAGGACACACGGGGGCACAGATACGCAGTATTTT. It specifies CASRTHGGTDTQYF.

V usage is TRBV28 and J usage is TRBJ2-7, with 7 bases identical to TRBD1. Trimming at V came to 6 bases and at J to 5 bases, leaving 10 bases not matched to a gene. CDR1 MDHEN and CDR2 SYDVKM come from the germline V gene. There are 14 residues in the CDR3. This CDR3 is CASRGRQGSNEQYF. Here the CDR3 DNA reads TGTGCCAGCAGGGGTCGACAGGGTAGCAACGAGCAGTACTTC.

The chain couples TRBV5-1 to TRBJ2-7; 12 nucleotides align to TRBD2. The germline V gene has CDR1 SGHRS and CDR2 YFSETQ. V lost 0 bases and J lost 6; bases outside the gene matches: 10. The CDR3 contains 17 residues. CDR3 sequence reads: CASSLVTSGRRVVEQYF. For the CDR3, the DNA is TGCGCCAGCAGCTTGGTGACTAGCGGGAGACGAGTAGTCGAGCAGTACTTC.

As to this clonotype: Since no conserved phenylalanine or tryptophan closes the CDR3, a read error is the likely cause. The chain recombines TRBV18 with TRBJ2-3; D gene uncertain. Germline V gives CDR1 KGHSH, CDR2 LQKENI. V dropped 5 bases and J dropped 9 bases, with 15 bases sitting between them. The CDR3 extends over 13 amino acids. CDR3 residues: CASSVASGETQYI. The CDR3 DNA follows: TGTGCCAGCTCAGTCGCTTCCGGAGAGACGCAGTATATT.

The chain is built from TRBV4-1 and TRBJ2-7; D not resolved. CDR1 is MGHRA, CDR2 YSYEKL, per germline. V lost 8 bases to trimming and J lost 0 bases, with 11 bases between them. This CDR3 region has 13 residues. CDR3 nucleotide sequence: TGCGCCAGCGGACGCACCGTCTCCTACGAGCAGTACTTC. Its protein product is CASGRTVSYEQYF.

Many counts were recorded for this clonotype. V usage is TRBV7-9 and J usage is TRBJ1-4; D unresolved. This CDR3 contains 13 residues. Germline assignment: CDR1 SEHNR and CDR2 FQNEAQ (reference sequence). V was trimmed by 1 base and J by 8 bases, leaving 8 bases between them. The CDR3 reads CASSLGPHEKLFF. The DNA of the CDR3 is TGTGCCAGCAGCTTAGGCCCCCACGAAAAACTGTTTTTT.

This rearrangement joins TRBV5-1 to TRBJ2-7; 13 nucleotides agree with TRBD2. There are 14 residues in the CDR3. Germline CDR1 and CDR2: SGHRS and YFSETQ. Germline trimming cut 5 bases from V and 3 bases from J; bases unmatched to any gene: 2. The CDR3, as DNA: TGCGCCAGCAGACTAGCGGGGGGGTACTACGAGCAGTACTTC. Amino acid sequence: CASRLAGGYYEQYF.

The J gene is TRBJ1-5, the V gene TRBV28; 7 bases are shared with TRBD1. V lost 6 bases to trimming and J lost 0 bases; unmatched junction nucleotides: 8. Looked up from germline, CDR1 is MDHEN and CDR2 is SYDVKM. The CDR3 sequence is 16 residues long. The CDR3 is CASRTGSGASNQPQHF. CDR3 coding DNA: TGTGCCAGCAGGACAGGGTCGGGGGCTAGCAATCAGCCCCAGCATTTT.

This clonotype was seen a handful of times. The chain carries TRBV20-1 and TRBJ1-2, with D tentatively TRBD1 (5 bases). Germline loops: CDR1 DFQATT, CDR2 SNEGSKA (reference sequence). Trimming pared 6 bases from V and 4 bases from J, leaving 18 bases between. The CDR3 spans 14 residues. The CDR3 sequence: CSAPLGGEGYGYTF. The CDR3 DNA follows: TGCAGTGCCCCGCTGGGGGGGGAGGGCTATGGCTACACCTTC.

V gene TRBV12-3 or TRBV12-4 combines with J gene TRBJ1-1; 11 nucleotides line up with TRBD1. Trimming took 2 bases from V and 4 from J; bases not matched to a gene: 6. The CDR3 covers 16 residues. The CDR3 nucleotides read TGTGCCAGCAGTTTAAGGGGACAGGGGGTTGGCACTGAAGCTTTCTTT. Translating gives CASSLRGQGVGTEAFF.

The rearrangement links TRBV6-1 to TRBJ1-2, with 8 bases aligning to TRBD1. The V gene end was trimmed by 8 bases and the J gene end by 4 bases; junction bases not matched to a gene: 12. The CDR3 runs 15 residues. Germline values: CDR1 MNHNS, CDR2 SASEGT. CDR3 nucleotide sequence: TGTGCCAGCTCCGGCGGACAGGGTGCCCCCTATGGCTACACCTTC. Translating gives CASSGGQGAPYGYTF.